This T cell receptor (beta chain) was sequenced during a study of human T cells and chemical hapten exposure. Whole-study context: Donors were sensitized with 2% DPC on the upper inner arm. Study-level results: TCRs above 1 in 1000 frequency stayed constant with DPC sensitization. It was expanded TCRs that formed significantly more large CDR3 similarity clusters than controls did.

Only a few counts were recorded for this clonotype. Its matching antigen is unknown. Time point meaning: pre-sensitization, week 0. Treatment described: therapeutic diphenylcyclopropenone sensitization with weekly scalp DPC. Before extraction, the whole blood was not fractionated, and total RNA was taken from it. Unique molecular identifiers were attached to individual cDNA molecules within the library. TCRdb passed the RACE reads through MiXCR, listing each CDR3 protein once. The sample includes fewer than 45,000 distinct CDR3 sequences, roughly an eighth of them seen just once. This sequence originates from a woman in her forties with alopecia areata. Some clones in this sample may be carry-over from other donors' samples. The sample was whole blood, taken in connection with sensitization to the hapten diphenylcyclopropenone (DPC).

The CDR3 is CASSRLTSGGALHTQYF. DNA of the CDR3: TGTGCCAGCAGCCGTTTAACTAGCGGGGGGGCCCTACATACGCAGTATTTT. The rearrangement joins TRBV7-8 to TRBJ2-3; 13 bases agree with TRBD2. The junction had 12 bases not matched to a gene; V was cut back by 5 bases and J by 7 bases. This CDR3 contains 17 residues. Germline-derived CDR1 and CDR2 are SGHVS and FQNEAQ.